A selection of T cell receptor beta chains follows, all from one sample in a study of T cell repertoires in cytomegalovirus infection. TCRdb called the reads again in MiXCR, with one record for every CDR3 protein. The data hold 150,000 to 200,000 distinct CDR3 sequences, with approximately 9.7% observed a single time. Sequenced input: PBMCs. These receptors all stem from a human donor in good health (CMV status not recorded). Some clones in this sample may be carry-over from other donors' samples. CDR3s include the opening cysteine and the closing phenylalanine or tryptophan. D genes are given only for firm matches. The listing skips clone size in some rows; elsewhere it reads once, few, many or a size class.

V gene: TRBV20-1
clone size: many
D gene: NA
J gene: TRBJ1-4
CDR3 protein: CSARDPGRGGEKLFF
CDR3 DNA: TGCAGTGCTAGAGATCCTGGCAGGGGAGGCGAAAAACTGTTTTTT

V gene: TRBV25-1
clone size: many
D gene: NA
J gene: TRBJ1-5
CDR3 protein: CASSGGTYNQPQHF
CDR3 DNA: TGTGCCAGCAGTGGGGGGACATACAATCAGCCCCAGCATTTT

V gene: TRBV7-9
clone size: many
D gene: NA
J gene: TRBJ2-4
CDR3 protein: CASSPSGGRENIQYF
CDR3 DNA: TGTGCCAGCAGCCCCTCTGGGGGCCGAGAAAACATTCAGTACTTC

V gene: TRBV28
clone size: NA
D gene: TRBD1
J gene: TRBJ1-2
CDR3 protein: CASRLTGGPEGYTF
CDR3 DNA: TGTGCCAGCAGGTTAACAGGGGGCCCTGAGGGCTACACCTTC

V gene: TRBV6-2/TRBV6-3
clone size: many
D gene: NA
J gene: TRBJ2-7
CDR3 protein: CASREQTYEQYF
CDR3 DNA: TGTGCCAGCAGAGAACAGACCTACGAGCAGTACTTC

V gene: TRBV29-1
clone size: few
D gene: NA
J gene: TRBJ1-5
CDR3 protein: CSVVVKGGSNQPQHF
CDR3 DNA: TGCAGCGTTGTTGTAAAAGGGGGAAGCAATCAGCCCCAGCATTTT

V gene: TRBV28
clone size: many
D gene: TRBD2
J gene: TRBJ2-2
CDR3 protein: CASSFTSGADPTGELFF
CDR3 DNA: TGTGCCAGCAGTTTCACTAGCGGAGCGGACCCTACCGGGGAGCTGTTTTTT

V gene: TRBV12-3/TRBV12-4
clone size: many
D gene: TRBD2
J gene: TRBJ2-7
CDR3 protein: CASSLAGKAYEQYF
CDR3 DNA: TGTGCCAGCAGCTTAGCGGGAAAAGCCTACGAGCAGTACTTC

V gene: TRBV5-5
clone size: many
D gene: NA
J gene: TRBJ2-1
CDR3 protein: CASSLRFRGNYNEQFF
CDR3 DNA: TGTGCCAGCAGCTTGAGGTTTCGAGGGAACTACAATGAGCAGTTCTTC

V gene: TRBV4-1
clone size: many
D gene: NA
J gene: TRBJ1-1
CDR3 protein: CASSQESRAFGTEAFF
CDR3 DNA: TGCGCCAGCAGCCAAGAATCTCGAGCCTTCGGCACTGAAGCTTTCTTT

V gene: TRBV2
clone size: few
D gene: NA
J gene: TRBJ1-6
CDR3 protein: CASSEAGPGVWNSPLHF
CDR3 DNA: TGTGCCAGCAGTGAAGCGGGGCCAGGGGTGTGGAATTCACCCCTCCACTTT

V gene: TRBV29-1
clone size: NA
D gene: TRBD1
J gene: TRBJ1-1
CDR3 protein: CSVGIRDSYFRGAFF
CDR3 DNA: TGCAGCGTGGGGATCCGGGACAGTTATTTCCGGGGAGCTTTCTTT

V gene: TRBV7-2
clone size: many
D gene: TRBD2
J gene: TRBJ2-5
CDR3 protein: CASTGSGGGETQYF
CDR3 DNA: TGTGCCAGCACCGGTAGCGGGGGGGGAGAGACCCAGTACTTC

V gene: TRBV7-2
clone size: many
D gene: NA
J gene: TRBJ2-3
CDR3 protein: CASSFTRATDTQYF
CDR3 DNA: TGTGCCAGCAGCTTTACGAGGGCTACAGATACGCAGTATTTT

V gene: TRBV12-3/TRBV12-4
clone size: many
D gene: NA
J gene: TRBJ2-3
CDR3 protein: CASSYRDTTDTQYF
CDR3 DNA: TGTGCCAGCAGTTACCGGGACACCACAGATACGCAGTATTTT

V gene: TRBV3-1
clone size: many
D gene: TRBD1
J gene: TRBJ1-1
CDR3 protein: CASSRQGWMNTEAFF
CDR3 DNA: TGTGCCAGCAGTCGACAGGGGTGGATGAACACTGAAGCTTTCTTT

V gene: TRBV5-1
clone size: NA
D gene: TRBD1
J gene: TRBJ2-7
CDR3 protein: CASSLAGTGGHEQYF
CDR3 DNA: TGCGCCAGCAGCTTGGCTGGGACAGGGGGCCACGAGCAGTACTTC